This paragraph reports one T cell receptor (beta chain). Measured with immunoSEQ multiplex PCR; TCRdb has only the in-frame clones, and not every one. The table lists 200,000 to 250,000 clones, 85% to 90% of them singletons. This sample is drawn from a study of blood T cell repertoires in COVID-19. Overall study context: Samples representing acute and convalescent COVID-19 were sourced from the United States, Italy and Spain.

Losses at the gene ends were 5 bases for V and 3 bases for J; bases not matched to a gene: 6. The CDR3 has 14 residues. Germline V gene sequence: CDR1 SGHNT, CDR2 YENEEA. The material sequenced was peripheral blood. This rearrangement joins TRBV11-3 to TRBJ1-1, with 7 bases lining up with TRBD1. The clonotype was recovered from a man aged 25 to 45 with COVID-19, enrolled during active disease. The CDR3 DNA sequence: TGTGCCAGCAGCCCGGGACAGTCCGACACTGAAGCTTTCTTT. Translated, it gives CASSPGQSDTEAFF.